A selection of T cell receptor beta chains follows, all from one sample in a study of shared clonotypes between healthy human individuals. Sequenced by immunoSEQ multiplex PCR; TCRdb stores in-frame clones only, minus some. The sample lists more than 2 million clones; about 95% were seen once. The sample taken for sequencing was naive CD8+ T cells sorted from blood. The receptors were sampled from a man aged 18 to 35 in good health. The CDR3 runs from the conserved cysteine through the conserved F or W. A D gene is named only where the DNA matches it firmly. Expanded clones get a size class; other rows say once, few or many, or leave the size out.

TGTGCCATCAGTGAGCCTGACAACCCCAACTCCTACAATGAGCAGTTCTTC	CAISEPDNPNSYNEQFF	once	TRBV10-3	.	TRBJ2-1
TGTGCCAGCAGTTTAGGGCTTTGGGGGGGAGGATGGTCTTCACCCCTCCACTTT	CASSLGLWGGGWSSPLHF	.	TRBV28	.	TRBJ1-6
TGTGCCAGCAGTTTAATGAGTGGGAGGGAGACCCAGTACTTC	CASSLMSGRETQYF	.	TRBV28	.	TRBJ2-5
TGCGCCAGCAGCCAACGGGACAGATATGGCTACACCTTC	CASSQRDRYGYTF	.	TRBV4-1	TRBD1	TRBJ1-2
TGTGCCAGCAGCTGGACCGACCTCGGGACAGATACGCAGTATTTT	CASSWTDLGTDTQYF	.	TRBV11-1	.	TRBJ2-3
TGTGCCAGCAGTGATCCCGGACAGGGGACTTACTTGAACACCGGGGAGCTGTTTTTT	CASSDPGQGTYLNTGELFF	.	TRBV6-1	TRBD1	TRBJ2-2
TGCGCCAGCAGCCAAGGACTAGCGGGGCACTACGAGCAGTACTTC	CASSQGLAGHYEQYF	.	TRBV4-3	TRBD2	TRBJ2-7
TGTGCCAGCAGCCCCGGGACTAGCGGGGCGGGGGAGCAGTACTTC	CASSPGTSGAGEQYF	.	TRBV9	TRBD2	TRBJ2-7
TGTGCCAGCAGCGCGGTGTGGGCCAGGGACACTGAAGCTTTCTTT	CASSAVWARDTEAFF	.	TRBV7-9	.	TRBJ1-1
TGTGCCAGCAGTTACTCGCGTGGGCTTAGCACTGAAGCTTTCTTT	CASSYSRGLSTEAFF	.	TRBV6-5	.	TRBJ1-1
TGTGCCAGCAGTTTAACTCGCGCCTACAATGAGCAGTTCTTC	CASSLTRAYNEQFF	once	TRBV27	.	TRBJ2-1
TGTGCTAGTGGTTTGGCTTCCCGGGCCAACACCGGGGAGCTGTTTTTT	CASGLASRANTGELFF	once	TRBV12-5	.	TRBJ2-2
TGTGCCAGTAGTATAGATCTTCTCGTAGATCAAGAGACCCAGTACTTC	CASSIDLLVDQETQYF	.	TRBV19	.	TRBJ2-5
TGTGCCAGCAGCTCGGGACTAGCGGGAGGCCGTGAGCCGTACGAGCAGTACTTC	CASSSGLAGGREPYEQYF	.	TRBV7-2	TRBD2	TRBJ2-7
TGCGCCAGCGGCACCGTTGGGACTAGCGGGAGTAACGAGCAGTACTTC	CASGTVGTSGSNEQYF	.	TRBV4-1	TRBD2	TRBJ2-7
TGTGCCAGCAGCTACAACAGGGGCGATGAAAAACTGTTTTTT	CASSYNRGDEKLFF	.	TRBV9	TRBD1	TRBJ1-4
TGCGCCAGCAGCTTGTGGTCTAGTAACGACAATGAGCAGTTCTTC	CASSLWSSNDNEQFF	.	TRBV5-1	.	TRBJ2-1
TGTGCCTTCGGGGGTGGGAACACTGAAGCTTTCTTT	CAFGGGNTEAFF	few	TRBV30	.	TRBJ1-1
TGTGCCAGCAGCCCGACAGGCTCCTACGAGCAGTACTTC	CASSPTGSYEQYF	.	TRBV13	.	TRBJ2-7
TGTGCCAGCAGCTCGCGGGAGGTTGTTAGCACAGATACGCAGTATTTT	CASSSREVVSTDTQYF	.	TRBV13	TRBD2	TRBJ2-3
TGTGCCATCAGTGAGTCCACTAGCGGACAAGAGACCCAGTACTTC	CAISESTSGQETQYF	.	TRBV10-3	TRBD2	TRBJ2-5
TGTGCCAGCAGTTACTCGGCGGGGGGAGGGGGCTACGAGCAGTACTTC	CASSYSAGGGGYEQYF	once	TRBV6-5	TRBD2	TRBJ2-7
TGCGCCAGCAGCCAAGATGGACGGGGAGAGACCCAGTACTTC	CASSQDGRGETQYF	many	TRBV4-1	.	TRBJ2-5
TGTGCCAGCTCAAGCCGGGACAGCACCGGGGAGCTGTTTTTT	CASSSRDSTGELFF	.	TRBV18	TRBD1	TRBJ2-2
TGTGCCAGCAGCCAAGATAAGGGGGTTAGCAATCAGCCCCAGCATTTT	CASSQDKGVSNQPQHF	.	TRBV4-2	.	TRBJ1-5
TGTGCCAGCAGTTTATTCTCCAGCTCAGAGACTGAAGCTTTCTTT	CASSLFSSSETEAFF	.	TRBV27	.	TRBJ1-1
TGTGCCAGCAGCGTACACAGCGGAGTCCCTACGGAAGCTTTCTTT	CASSVHSGVPTEAFF	.	TRBV9	.	TRBJ1-1
TGTGCCAGCAGCTCAGGACTAGCGGGGGGTCTGCAAGAGACCCAGTACTTC	CASSSGLAGGLQETQYF	.	TRBV7-2	TRBD2	TRBJ2-5
TGTGCCAGCAGCGTAGGAGGAGGGACCGGTATTCAGTACTTC	CASSVGGGTGIQYF	once	TRBV9	.	TRBJ2-4
TGTGCCAGCAGTTTATTAGGTATCACCGGGGAGCTGTTTTTT	CASSLLGITGELFF	.	TRBV27	.	TRBJ2-2
TGTGCCAGTAGTTGGTCCACAGGGAACTGGTTGTATGGCTACACCTTC	CASSWSTGNWLYGYTF	.	TRBV19	.	TRBJ1-2
TGTGCCAGCAGTTACTCGATGGGGGACCAAGAGACCCAGTACTTC	CASSYSMGDQETQYF	.	TRBV6-5	.	TRBJ2-5
TGTGCCAGTAGTACCCAAGGGTCAATTAGCAATCAGCCCCAGCATTTT	CASSTQGSISNQPQHF	once	TRBV19	.	TRBJ1-5
TGTGCCAGCACAGGACTAGCCGGGGGGGAGCTGTTTTTT	CASTGLAGGELFF	.	TRBV7-9	TRBD2	TRBJ2-2
TGTGCCAGCACCGAGACAGTCACAGATACGCAGTATTTT	CASTETVTDTQYF	.	TRBV5-4	.	TRBJ2-3
TGTGCCACCAGCAGAGGCCTCGAAGGATCTGGGGCCAACGTCCTGACTTTC	CATSRGLEGSGANVLTF	.	TRBV15	.	TRBJ2-6
TGTGCCAGCAGTTATACCCTAGCGGGATCCTACGAGCAGTACTTC	CASSYTLAGSYEQYF	.	TRBV6-6	TRBD2	TRBJ2-7
TGTGCCAGCAGCTTAGGGTGGGAAGGGGAGAGAGATACGCAGTATTTT	CASSLGWEGERDTQYF	.	TRBV7-2	.	TRBJ2-3
TGTGCCAGCAGCTCGGGACAGGACGAAAAACTGTTTTTT	CASSSGQDEKLFF	.	TRBV7-9	TRBD1	TRBJ1-4
TGTGCCAGCAGCTGGGCGGAGTCCTACGAGCAGTACTTC	CASSWAESYEQYF	.	TRBV11-2	.	TRBJ2-7
TGTGCCAGCAGCCTCTCCCCCGACAGGGCCACCTACGAGCAGTACTTC	CASSLSPDRATYEQYF	.	TRBV9	TRBD1	TRBJ2-7
TGTGCCAGCAGGGCGACAGGGACTGAAGCTTTCTTT	CASRATGTEAFF	few	TRBV2	TRBD1	TRBJ1-1
TGTGTGACGGGGAAAAATGAAAAACTGTTTTTT	CVTGKNEKLFF	.	TRBV6-1	.	TRBJ1-4
TGTGCTAGCGGATCCCCAAAGGACAGGGATAGGAGGAGCTACACCTTC	CASGSPKDRDRRSYTF	.	TRBV7-7	TRBD1	TRBJ1-2
TGTGCCAGCGGCGTAGCGTCAGGGGTAGGCACAGATACGCAGTATTTT	CASGVASGVGTDTQYF	.	TRBV5-4	.	TRBJ2-3
TGTGCCAGCAGTGTAGGGACAGCTCCGTCCTACGAGCAGTACTTC	CASSVGTAPSYEQYF	.	TRBV27	TRBD1	TRBJ2-7
TGCGCCAGCAGCCAAGGGATAGGTGGTGATGAGCAGTTCTTC	CASSQGIGGDEQFF	.	TRBV4-3	.	TRBJ2-1